These T cell receptor beta chains were read from a single sample in a study of long-term antiretroviral therapy in people with HIV. Profiled with immunoSEQ multiplex PCR; TCRdb holds only in-frame clones, not every one. The sample has roughly 28,000 clones, about 96% seen once. The source material was unsorted PBMCs, sampled roughly 6.3 years after starting antiretroviral therapy. The receptors come from a young man with HIV. Both conserved end residues are trimmed from each CDR3. Each record gives: CDR3 length, V gene, J gene, CDR3 protein.

13	TRBV29-1	TRBJ2-1	SVEPGPSVGNEQF
12	TRBV28	TRBJ1-1	ASSSPAVTPEAF
13	TRBV6-4	TRBJ2-3	ASSDRPSGTDTQY
13	TRBV18	TRBJ2-4	ASSPPGQAKNIQY
12	TRBV10-3	TRBJ2-1	AIRDDRVNNEQF
14	TRBV4-3	TRBJ2-3	ASTPEVAGAADTQY
14	TRBV5-1	TRBJ1-2	ASSLGLNSANYGYT
13	TRBV5-1	TRBJ2-3	ASSQSGRGADTQY
12	TRBV4-3	TRBJ2-7	ASSQDPESYEQY
12	TRBV6-5	TRBJ2-5	ASSYGQEEETQY
9	TRBV28	TRBJ2-7	AAGQTYEQY
11	TRBV2	TRBJ1-1	ASSPRGNTEAF
12	TRBV10-3	TRBJ2-7	AISAPGRPYEQY
12	TRBV28	TRBJ2-7	AAFRGLAGDVQY
14	TRBV18	TRBJ2-7	ASSPTRTGFMYEQY
11	TRBV5-1	TRBJ1-4	ARQGKANEKLF